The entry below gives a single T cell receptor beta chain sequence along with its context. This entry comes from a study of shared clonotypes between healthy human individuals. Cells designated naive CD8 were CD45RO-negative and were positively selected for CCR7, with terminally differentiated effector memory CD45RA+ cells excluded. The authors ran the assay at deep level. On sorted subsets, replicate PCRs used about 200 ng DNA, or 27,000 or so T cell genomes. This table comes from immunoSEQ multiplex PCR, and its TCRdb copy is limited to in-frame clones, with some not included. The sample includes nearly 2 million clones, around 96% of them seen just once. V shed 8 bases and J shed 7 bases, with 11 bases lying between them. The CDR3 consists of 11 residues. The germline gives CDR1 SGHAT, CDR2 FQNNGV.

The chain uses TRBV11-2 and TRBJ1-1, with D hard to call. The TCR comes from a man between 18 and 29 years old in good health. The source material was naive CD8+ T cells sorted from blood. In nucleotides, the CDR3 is TGTGCCAGCGGACCGAGGGATGAAGCTTTCTTT. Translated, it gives CASGPRDEAFF.